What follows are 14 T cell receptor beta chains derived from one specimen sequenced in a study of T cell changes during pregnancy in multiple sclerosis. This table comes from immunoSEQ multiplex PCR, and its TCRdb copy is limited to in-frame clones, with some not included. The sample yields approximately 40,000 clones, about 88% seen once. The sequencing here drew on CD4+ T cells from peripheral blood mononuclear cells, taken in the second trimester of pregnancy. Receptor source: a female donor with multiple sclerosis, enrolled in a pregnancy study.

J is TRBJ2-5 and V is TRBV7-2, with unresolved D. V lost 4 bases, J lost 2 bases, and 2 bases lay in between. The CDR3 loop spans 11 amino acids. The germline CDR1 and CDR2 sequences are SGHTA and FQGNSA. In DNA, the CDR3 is TGTGCCAGCAGCTCACAAGAGACCCAGTACTTC. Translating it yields CASSSQETQYF.

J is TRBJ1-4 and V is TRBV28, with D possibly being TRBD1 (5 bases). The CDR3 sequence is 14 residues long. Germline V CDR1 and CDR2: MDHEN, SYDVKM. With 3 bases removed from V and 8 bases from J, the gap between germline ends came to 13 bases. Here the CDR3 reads CASSFLQVGEKLFF. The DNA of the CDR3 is TGTGCCAGCAGTTTCTTACAGGTGGGGGAAAAACTGTTTTTT. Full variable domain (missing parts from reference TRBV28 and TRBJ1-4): DVKVTQSSRYLVKRTGEKVFLECVQDMDHENMFWYRQDPGLGLRLIYFSYDVKMKEKGDIPEGYSVSREKKERFSLILESASTNQTSMYLCASSFLQVGEKLFFGSGTQLSVL.

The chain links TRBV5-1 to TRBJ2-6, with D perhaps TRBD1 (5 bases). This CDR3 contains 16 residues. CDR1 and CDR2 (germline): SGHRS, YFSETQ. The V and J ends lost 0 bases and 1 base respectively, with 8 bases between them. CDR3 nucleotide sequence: TGCGCCAGCAGCTTGGGGGCAGGGTCTGGGGCCAACGTCCTGACTTTC. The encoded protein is CASSLGAGSGANVLTF.

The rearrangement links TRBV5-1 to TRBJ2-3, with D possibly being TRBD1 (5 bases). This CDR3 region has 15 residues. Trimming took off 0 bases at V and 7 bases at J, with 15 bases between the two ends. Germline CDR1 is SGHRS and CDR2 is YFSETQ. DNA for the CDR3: TGCGCCAGCAGCTTGGAGGGAATGGGGCCAAATACGCAGTATTTT. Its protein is CASSLEGMGPNTQYF.

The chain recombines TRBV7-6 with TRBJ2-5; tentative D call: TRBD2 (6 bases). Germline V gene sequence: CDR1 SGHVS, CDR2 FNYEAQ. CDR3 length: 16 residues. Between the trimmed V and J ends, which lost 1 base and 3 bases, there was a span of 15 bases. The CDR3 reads CASSLEGLAVKETQYF. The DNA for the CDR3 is TGTGCCAGCAGCTTAGAGGGGTTAGCGGTTAAAGAGACCCAGTACTTC. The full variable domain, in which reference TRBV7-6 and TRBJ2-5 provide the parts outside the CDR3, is GAGVSQSPRYKVTKRGQDVALRCDPISGHVSLYWYRQALGQGPEFLTYFNYEAQQDKSGLPNDRFSAERPEGSISTLTIQRTEQRDSAMYRCASSLEGLAVKETQYFGPGTRLLVL.

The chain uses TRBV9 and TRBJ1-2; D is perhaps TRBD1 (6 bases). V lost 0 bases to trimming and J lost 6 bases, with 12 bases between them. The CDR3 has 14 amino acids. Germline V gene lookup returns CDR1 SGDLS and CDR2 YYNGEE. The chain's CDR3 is CASSVAPQGHGYTF. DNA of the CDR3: TGTGCCAGCAGCGTAGCTCCCCAGGGGCATGGCTACACCTTC.

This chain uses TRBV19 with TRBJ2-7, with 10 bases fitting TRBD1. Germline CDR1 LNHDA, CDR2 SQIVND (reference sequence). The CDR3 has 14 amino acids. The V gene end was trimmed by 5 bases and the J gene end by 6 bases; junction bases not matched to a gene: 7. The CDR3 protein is CASSVTGGRGEQYF. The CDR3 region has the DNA TGTGCCAGTAGTGTGACAGGGGGCCGTGGCGAGCAGTACTTC. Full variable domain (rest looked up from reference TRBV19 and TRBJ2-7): DGGITQSPKYLFRKEGQNVTLSCEQNLNHDAMYWYRQDPGQGLRLIYYSQIVNDFQKGDIAEGYSVSREKKESFPLTVTSAQKNPTAFYLCASSVTGGRGEQYFGPGTRLTVT.

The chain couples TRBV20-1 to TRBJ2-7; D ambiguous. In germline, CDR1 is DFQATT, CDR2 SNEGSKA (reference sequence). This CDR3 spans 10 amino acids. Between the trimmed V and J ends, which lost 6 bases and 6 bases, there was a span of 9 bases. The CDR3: CSAASGEQYF. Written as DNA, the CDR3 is TGCAGTGCCGCGAGTGGCGAGCAGTACTTC.

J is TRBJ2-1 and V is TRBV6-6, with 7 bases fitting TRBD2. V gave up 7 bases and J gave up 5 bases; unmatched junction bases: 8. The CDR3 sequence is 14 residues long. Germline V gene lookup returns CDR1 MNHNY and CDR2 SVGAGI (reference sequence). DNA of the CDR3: TGTGCCAGCAATGGCGGGAGAAGGGACAATGAGCAGTTCTTC. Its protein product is CASNGGRRDNEQFF.

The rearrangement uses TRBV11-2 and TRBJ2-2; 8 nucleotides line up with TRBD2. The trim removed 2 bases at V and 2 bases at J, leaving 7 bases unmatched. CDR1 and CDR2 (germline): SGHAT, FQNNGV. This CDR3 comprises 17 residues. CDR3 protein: CASSLTGRGVNTGELFF. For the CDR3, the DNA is TGTGCCAGCAGCTTAACCGGGAGGGGAGTAAACACCGGGGAGCTGTTTTTT.

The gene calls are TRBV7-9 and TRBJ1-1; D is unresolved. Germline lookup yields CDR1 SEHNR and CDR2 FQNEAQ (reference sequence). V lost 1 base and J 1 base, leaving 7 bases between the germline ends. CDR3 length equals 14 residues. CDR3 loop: CASSLVQANTEAFF. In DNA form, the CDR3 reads TGTGCCAGCAGCTTAGTTCAAGCGAACACTGAAGCTTTCTTT.

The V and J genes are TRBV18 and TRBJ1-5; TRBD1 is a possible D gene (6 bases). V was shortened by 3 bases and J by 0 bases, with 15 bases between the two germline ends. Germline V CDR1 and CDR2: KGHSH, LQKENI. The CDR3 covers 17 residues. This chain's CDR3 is CASSPAGAIPSNQPQHF. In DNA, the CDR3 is TGTGCCAGCTCACCTGCGGGGGCGATACCTAGCAATCAGCCCCAGCATTTT.

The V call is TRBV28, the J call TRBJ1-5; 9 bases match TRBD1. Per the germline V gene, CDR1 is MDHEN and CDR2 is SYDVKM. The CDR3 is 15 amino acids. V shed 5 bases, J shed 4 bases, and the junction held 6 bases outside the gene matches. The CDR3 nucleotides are TGTGCCAGCAGTCCCGGGACAGGGATGAATCAGCCCCAGCATTTT. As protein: CASSPGTGMNQPQHF.

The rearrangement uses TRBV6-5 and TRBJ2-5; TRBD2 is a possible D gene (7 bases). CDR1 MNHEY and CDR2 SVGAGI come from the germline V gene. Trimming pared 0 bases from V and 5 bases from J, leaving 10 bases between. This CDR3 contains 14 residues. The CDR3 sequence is CASSYSGGRETQYF. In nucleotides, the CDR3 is TGTGCCAGCAGTTACTCCGGGGGGCGGGAGACCCAGTACTTC.